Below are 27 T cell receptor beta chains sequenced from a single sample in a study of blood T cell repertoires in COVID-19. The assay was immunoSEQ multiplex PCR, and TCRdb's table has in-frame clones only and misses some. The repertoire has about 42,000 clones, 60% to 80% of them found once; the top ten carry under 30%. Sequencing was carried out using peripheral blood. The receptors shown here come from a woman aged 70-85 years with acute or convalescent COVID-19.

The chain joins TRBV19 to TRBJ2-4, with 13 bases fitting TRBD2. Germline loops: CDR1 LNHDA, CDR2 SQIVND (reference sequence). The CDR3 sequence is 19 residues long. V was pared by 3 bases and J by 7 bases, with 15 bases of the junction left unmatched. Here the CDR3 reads CASSILPPTSGGARNIQYF. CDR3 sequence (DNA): TGTGCCAGTAGTATCCTCCCCCCTACTAGCGGGGGGGCCCGGAACATTCAGTACTTC.

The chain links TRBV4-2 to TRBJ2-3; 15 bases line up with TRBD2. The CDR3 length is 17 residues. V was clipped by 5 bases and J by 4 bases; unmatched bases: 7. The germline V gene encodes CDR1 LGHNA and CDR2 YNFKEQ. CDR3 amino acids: CASSRTSGGAISDTQYF. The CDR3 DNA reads TGTGCCAGCAGCAGGACTAGCGGGGGGGCCATCTCAGATACGCAGTATTTT.

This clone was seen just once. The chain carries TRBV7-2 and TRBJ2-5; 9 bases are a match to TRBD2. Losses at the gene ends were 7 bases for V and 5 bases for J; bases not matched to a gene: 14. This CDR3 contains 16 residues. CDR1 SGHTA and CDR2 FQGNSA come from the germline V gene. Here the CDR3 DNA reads TGTGCCAGCACCCCCGAAGTAGCGGGAGTCGGGGAGACCCAGTACTTC. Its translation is CASTPEVAGVGETQYF.

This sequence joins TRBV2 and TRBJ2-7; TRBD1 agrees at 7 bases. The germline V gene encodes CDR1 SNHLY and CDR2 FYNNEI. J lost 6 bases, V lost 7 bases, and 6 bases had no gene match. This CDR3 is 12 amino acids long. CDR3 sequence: CASTRGIPEQYF. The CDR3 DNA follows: TGTGCCAGCACCAGGGGGATCCCCGAGCAGTACTTC.

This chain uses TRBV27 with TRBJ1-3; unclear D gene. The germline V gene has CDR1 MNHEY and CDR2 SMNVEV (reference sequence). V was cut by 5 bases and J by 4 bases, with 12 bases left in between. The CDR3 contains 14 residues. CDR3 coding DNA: TGTGCCAGCAGTCCCAAGAGTCGGGGAAACACCATATATTTT. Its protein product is CASSPKSRGNTIYF.

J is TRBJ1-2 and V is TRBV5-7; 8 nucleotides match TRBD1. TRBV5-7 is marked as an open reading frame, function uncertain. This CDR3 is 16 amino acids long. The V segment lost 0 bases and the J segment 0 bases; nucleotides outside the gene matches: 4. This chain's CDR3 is CASSLVGTGANYGYTF. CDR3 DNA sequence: TGTGCCAGCAGCTTGGTGGGGACAGGTGCTAACTATGGCTACACCTTC.

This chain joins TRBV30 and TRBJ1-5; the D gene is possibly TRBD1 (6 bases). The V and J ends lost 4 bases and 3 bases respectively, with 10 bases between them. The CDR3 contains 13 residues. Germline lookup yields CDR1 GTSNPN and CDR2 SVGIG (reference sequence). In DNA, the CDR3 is TGTGCCTGGACCGGACAGCTCAATCAGCCCCAGCATTTT. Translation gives CAWTGQLNQPQHF.

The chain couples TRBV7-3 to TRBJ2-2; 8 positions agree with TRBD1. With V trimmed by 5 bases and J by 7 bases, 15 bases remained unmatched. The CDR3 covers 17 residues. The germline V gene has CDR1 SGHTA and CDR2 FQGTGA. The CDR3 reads CASSLAGQGWRDGELFF. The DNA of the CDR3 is TGTGCCAGCAGCCTGGCAGGACAGGGTTGGAGGGACGGGGAGCTGTTTTTT.

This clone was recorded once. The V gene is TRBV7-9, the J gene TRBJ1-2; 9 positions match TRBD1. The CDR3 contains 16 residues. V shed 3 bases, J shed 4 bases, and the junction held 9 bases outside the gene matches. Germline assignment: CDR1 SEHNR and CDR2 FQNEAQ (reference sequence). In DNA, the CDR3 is TGTGCCAGCAGCTTGGGAGTATGGGACAGGGCCTATGGCTACACCTTC. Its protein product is CASSLGVWDRAYGYTF.

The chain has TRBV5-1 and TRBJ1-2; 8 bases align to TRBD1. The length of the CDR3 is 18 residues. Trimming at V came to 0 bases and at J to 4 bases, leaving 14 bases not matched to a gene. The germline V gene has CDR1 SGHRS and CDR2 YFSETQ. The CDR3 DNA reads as TGCGCCAGCAGCTTGGCCGGGACAGGACACGACCAATTCTATGGCTACACCTTC. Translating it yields CASSLAGTGHDQFYGYTF.

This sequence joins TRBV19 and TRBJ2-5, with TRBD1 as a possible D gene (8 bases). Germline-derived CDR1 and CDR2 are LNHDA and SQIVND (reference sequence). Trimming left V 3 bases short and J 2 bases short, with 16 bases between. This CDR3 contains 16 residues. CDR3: CASSIDRGGGQETQYF. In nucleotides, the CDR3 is TGTGCCAGTAGTATCGACAGGGGCGGGGGACAAGAGACCCAGTACTTC. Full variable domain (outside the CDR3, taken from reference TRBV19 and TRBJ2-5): DGGITQSPKYLFRKEGQNVTLSCEQNLNHDAMYWYRQDPGQGLRLIYYSQIVNDFQKGDIAEGYSVSREKKESFPLTVTSAQKNPTAFYLCASSIDRGGGQETQYFGPGTRLLVL.

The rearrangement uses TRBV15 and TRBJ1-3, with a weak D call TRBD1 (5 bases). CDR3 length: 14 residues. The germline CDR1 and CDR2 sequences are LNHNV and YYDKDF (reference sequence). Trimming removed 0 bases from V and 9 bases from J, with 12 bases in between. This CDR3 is CATSRDDAGGTIYF. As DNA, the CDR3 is TGTGCCACCAGCAGAGATGACGCCGGGGGCACCATATATTTT.

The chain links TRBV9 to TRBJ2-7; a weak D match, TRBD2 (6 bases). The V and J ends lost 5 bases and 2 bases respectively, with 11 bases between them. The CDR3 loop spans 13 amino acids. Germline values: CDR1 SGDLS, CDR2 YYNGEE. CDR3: CASSTGLTYEQYF. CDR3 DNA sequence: TGTGCCAGCAGTACAGGACTAACCTACGAGCAGTACTTC.

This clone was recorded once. The CDR3 protein is CSVETGNRYTF. In DNA form, the CDR3 reads TGCAGCGTTGAGACAGGGAATCGCTACACCTTC. The gene calls are TRBV29-1 and TRBJ1-2; 7 bases are a match to TRBD1. Germline CDR1 is SQVTM and CDR2 is ANQGSEA. This CDR3 region has 11 residues. The V gene end was trimmed by 3 bases and the J gene end by 9 bases; junction bases not matched to a gene: 4.

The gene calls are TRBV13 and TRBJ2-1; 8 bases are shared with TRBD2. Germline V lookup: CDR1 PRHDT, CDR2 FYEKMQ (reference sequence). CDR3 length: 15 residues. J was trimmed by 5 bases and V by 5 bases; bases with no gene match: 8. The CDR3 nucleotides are TGTGCCAGCAGCCCCGGGACTAGGGGAAACAATGAGCAGTTCTTC. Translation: CASSPGTRGNNEQFF.

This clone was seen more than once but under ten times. DNA for the CDR3: TGTGCCAGCAGCTTGGGATGGGACTTATCCTACGAGCAGTACTTC. As protein: CASSLGWDLSYEQYF. This chain connects TRBV5-4 to TRBJ2-7; possibly TRBD2 for D (6 bases). Germline values: CDR1 SGHNT, CDR2 YYREEE (reference sequence). Trimming pared 0 bases from V and 1 base from J, leaving 11 bases between. The CDR3 runs to 15 residues.

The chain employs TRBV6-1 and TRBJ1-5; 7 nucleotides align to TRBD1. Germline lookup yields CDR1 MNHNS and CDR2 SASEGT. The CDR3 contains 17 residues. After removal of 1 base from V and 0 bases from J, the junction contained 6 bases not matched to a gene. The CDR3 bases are TGTGCCAGCAGTGAAGGGCTACAGGGGCTTAGCAATCAGCCCCAGCATTTT. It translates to CASSEGLQGLSNQPQHF.

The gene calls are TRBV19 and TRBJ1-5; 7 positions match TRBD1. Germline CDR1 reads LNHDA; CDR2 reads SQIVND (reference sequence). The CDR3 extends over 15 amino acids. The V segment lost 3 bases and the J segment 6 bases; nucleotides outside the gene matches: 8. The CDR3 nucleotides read TGTGCCAGTAGTATGGGACAGACCGGAGGTCAGCCCCAGCATTTT. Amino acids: CASSMGQTGGQPQHF.

The CDR3: CASSYSPWTYGYTF. CDR3 in DNA: TGTGCCAGCAGTTACTCCCCCTGGACATACGGCTACACCTTC. The chain couples TRBV6-5 to TRBJ1-2, with a weak D call TRBD1 (5 bases). Germline V lookup: CDR1 MNHEY, CDR2 SVGAGI. The CDR3 has 14 residues. With 0 bases removed from V and 8 bases from J, the gap between germline ends came to 13 bases.

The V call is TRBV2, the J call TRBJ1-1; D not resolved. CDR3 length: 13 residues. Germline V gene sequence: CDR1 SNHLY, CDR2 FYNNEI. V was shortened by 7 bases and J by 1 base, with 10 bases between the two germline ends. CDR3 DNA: TGTGCCAGCAACGCCCTCAGGAACACTGAAGCTTTCTTT. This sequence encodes CASNALRNTEAFF.

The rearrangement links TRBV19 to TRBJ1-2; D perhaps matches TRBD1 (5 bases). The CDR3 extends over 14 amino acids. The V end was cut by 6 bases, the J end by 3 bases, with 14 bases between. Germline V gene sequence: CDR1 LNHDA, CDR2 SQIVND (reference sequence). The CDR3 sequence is CASRLLTGYYGYTF. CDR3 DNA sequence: TGTGCCAGTAGACTCTTAACAGGATACTATGGCTACACCTTC.

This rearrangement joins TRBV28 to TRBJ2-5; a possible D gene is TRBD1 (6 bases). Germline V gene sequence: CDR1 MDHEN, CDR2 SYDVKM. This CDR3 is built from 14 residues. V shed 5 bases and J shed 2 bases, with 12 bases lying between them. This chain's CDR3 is CASSTWTVQETQYF. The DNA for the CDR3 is TGTGCCAGCAGTACATGGACAGTTCAAGAGACCCAGTACTTC.

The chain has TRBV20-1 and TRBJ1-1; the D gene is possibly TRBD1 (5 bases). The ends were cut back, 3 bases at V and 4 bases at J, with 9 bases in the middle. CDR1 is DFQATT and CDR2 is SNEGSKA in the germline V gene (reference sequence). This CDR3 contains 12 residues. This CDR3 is CSASSRATEAFF. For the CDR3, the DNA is TGCAGTGCTAGTAGCAGGGCCACTGAAGCTTTCTTT.

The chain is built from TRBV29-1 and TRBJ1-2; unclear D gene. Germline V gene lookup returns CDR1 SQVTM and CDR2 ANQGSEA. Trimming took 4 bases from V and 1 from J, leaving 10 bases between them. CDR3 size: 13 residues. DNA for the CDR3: TGCAGCGTTGTTGGCGGCGTTAACTATGGCTACACCTTC. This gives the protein CSVVGGVNYGYTF.

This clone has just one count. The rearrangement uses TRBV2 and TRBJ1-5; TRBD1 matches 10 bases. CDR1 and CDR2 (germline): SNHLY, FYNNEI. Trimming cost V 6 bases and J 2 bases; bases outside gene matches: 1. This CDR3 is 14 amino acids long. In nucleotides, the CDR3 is TGTGCCAGCAGAGGACAGGGGGGCAATCAGCCCCAGCATTTT. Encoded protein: CASRGQGGNQPQHF.

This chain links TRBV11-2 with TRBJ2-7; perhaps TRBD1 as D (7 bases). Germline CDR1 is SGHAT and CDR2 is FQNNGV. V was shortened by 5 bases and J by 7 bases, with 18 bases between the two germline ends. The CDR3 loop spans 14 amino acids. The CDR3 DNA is TGTGCCAGCAGCGGTCGACTGACAGGGACTGAGCAGTACTTC. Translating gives CASSGRLTGTEQYF.

CDR3 region: CASSLDDRGLYYTF. The CDR3 bases are TGTGCCAGCAGTCTCGACGACAGGGGACTATACTACACCTTC. The rearrangement links TRBV28 to TRBJ1-2; 8 bases match TRBD1. Germline CDR1 MDHEN, CDR2 SYDVKM. The J segment lost 10 bases and the V segment lost 5 bases, leaving 12 bases of the junction unmatched. The CDR3 is 14 residues long.